This T cell receptor beta chain was captured by sequencing in a study of beta chain features in type 1 diabetes. Study context: The samples had 100 million to 140 million sorted cells examined in all.

Every bit of the isolated RNA underwent reverse transcription, so sequencing read expressed TCRB transcripts. TCRdb's copy holds only in-frame clones and misses some; the assay was immunoSEQ multiplex PCR. In the table there are about 330,000 clones, about 11% of which are singletons. General observations from the study: Compared with healthy donors, patients appeared to share more similar naive, central memory and regulatory TCRB repertoires. cDNA-based reads could over-represent cells with high TCR expression.

This clone occurred a few times. Its antigen is not known. Sorted CD4+ subsets: naive, central memory, regulatory, stem cell-like memory (CD45RO/CCR7/CD25/CD127/CD95/CD27 panel). This clonotype originated in a woman between 25 and 40 years old in good health. Sequences were obtained from naive CD4+ T cells from blood.

This CDR3 is CATRLAGAASDTGELFF. The DNA of the CDR3 is TGTGCCACAAGACTAGCGGGGGCGGCTTCGGACACCGGGGAGCTGTTTTTT. The chain employs TRBV19 and TRBJ2-2; 12 bases are shared with TRBD2. J was trimmed by 3 bases and V by 10 bases; bases with no gene match: 12. The CDR3 is 17 amino acids. Germline-derived CDR1 and CDR2 are LNHDA and SQIVND (reference sequence).